Here is one T cell receptor (beta chain) with its context. No antigen is known for it. These data originate in a study of cytomegalovirus exposure and HLA in healthy donors. Background on the study: Earlier, 100 million to 130 million unique TCR beta sequences were recovered from approximately 200 million T cells by an analysis. Findings and caveats of the study: A later analysis showed HLA-associated TCR beta chains outstripping equally common others in clonal expansion. In a later analysis, TCR beta V- and J-gene trimming showed a link to a missense DCLRE1C variant. Roughly uniform depth of sequencing across donors was assumed in presence/absence analyses.

This PCR relied on a set of 60 Vbeta primers and 13 Jbeta primers. Assay: immunoSEQ multiplex PCR; the TCRdb copy retains only in-frame clones and omits some. The data show some 92,000 clones, with more than 60% seen just once and 10% to 11% held by the top ten. Sequences were obtained from PBMCs. This clonotype originated in a man younger than 35 in good health and CMV-seropositive.

The CDR3 DNA follows: TGTGCCAGCAGCTTAACGGCGGGGCTCACAGATACGCAGTATTTT. Protein: CASSLTAGLTDTQYF. The J gene is TRBJ2-3, the V gene TRBV5-6, with a weak D call TRBD2 (6 bases). This CDR3 comprises 15 residues. Deletions cut 2 bases from V and 2 bases from J, with 12 bases between. Per germline, CDR1 SGHDT and CDR2 YYEEEE.